The text below deals with one T cell receptor beta chain. Which antigen it targets is not known. Nothing much larger sits one base from this clone, and base qualities are not available. The data belong to a study of beta chain features in type 1 diabetes (dated by TCRdb to about 2018). With respect to the entire study: Mean age, gender distribution, total cell number and subset yield were not different between patients and healthy donors. A total of roughly 100 million sorted cells were examined across all samples, and the number of cells per subset was strongly correlated with RNA yield. In the study, recently diagnosed type 1 diabetes patients and matched healthy donors were compared on the TCRB repertoires of their sorted circulating CD4+ T cell subsets. Whereas all 28 donors provided naive and central memory subsets, regulatory and stem cell-like memory subsets were isolated from just 8 patients and about 8 healthy donors. Points the paper makes about the study in general: Because the HLA sub-analyses included only small numbers of individuals, any influence of HLA type on TCRB rearrangement was left unresolved. Naive, central memory and regulatory TCRB repertoires appeared to be more similar among patients than among healthy donors. Shorter templates might be favored by PCR, yet because patient and control samples were amplified and corrected together, any such skew would affect both groups equally. Type 1 diabetes patients showed a moderate but significant shortening of TCRB CDR3 length in all four CD4+ subsets. Because cDNA was sequenced instead of genomic DNA, activated cells with high expression could be over-represented, although the groups did not differ in activation or CD3 levels. At VDJ recombination sites, type 1 diabetes patients had fewer insertions and more deleted nucleotides, which implies abnormalities in thymic rearrangement.

All of the isolated RNA was reverse transcribed with the High Capacity cDNA Reverse Transcription Kit, so expressed TCRB transcripts were sequenced. Naive, central memory and regulatory T cell samples underwent deep immunoSEQ sequencing, averaging around 4 million total reads per sample. Sorted cells were lysed in RLT buffer, and RNA was extracted using DNase-treated RNeasy Micro or Mini kits according to cell number. To prevent cross-contamination, every cell subset was processed on its own, while patient and healthy donor samples were processed together. Using the immunoSEQ multiplex PCR, TCRB sequences were amplified from cDNA into 87-bp fragments spanning the CDR3 region. The amplicons were sequenced using the Illumina HiSeq platform. The original methods were these. Synthetic template baselines were used to correct PCR bias computationally, reads within Hamming distance 2 were collapsed, and singletons that could not be merged were discarded. Reads were aligned against IMGT so that V, D and J genes, CDR3 length and insertions or deletions at six rearrangement sites could be assigned. Within each subset, clonotype counts were normalized to sorted cell number, after which true diversity and Gini coefficients were computed with the tcR R package. The overlap coefficient, calculated on TCRB nucleotide sequences, was used to quantify repertoire sharing. What TCRdb holds here is the immuneACCESS table cut down to in-frame rearrangements. Part of the clones is not present; checked against another copy, under half of the missing clones reflect an unresolved V gene, and the others are unexplained. V and J calls plus clone size are reproduced from that table; the DNA served to infer D and trimming. The sample yields under 250,000 clones; approximately 10% were counted once. The ten largest clonotypes hold 1% to 1.5% of the sample.

Each donor gave one peripheral blood draw, averaging roughly 120 mL, which was collected into heparinised tubes. A BD FACSAria II and a panel including CD45RO, CCR7, CD25, CD127, CD95 and CD27 were used to sort naive, central memory, regulatory and stem cell-like memory CD4+ T cells. Every sorted population had a purity above 95%. PBMCs were isolated right away by Lymphoprep density gradient centrifugation and were stained directly, without culture. So that batch effects would be minimized, each experiment stained and sorted samples in pairs, pairing one healthy donor with one patient. The CDR3, from cysteine to phenylalanine, totals 14 residues. Only the CDR3 part of the read is kept: 42 bases, read in frame from the first base. According to the germline V gene (reference sequence), CDR1 reads SGHKS and CDR2 reads YYEKEE. V loses 4 bases, J loses 1 base, and the germline ends lie 8 bases apart.

Recombination joined TRBV5-5 with TRBJ2-2; a tentative D match to TRBD2 spans 5 bases. Sequencing was carried out using central memory CD4+ T cells from blood. The clonotype was recovered from a man younger than 35 in good health. In nucleotide form, the sequence is TGTGCCAGCAGCCGCAGCGGGAACACCGGGGAGCTGTTTTTT. Its protein reads: CASSRSGNTGELFF.